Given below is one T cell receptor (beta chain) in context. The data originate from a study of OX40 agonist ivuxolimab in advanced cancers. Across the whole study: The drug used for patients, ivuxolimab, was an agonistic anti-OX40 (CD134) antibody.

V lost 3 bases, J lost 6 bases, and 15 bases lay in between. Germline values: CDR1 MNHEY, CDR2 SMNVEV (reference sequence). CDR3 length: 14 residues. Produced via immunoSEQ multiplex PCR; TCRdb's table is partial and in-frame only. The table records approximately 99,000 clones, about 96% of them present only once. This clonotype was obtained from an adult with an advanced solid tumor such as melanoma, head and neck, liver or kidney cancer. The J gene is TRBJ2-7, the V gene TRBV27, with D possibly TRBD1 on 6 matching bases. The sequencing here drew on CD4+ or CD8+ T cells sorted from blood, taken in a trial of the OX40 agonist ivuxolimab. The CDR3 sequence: CASSFNRESLEQYF. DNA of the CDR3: TGTGCCAGCAGTTTTAACAGGGAATCCCTCGAGCAGTACTTC.